The sequence of this TCR beta chain was determined in a study of CD8 T cells in Susac syndrome. Across the study: Patients with Susac syndrome had blood drawn and were at that point therapy-naive, on corticosteroids, or on intravenous immunoglobulin alone.

Trimming removed 7 bases at V and 3 bases at J, with 9 bases between. The CDR3 spans 12 residues. In germline, CDR1 is MNHEY, CDR2 SVGEGT. It was with random hexamers that about 0.45 to 1 ug RNA was reverse transcribed. Amplification of TCR beta CDR3 spanned 54 Vbeta and 13 Jbeta via immunoSEQ multiplex PCR. TCRdb analysed the immunoSEQ multiplex PCR reads with MiXCR anew, one entry per CDR3 protein. The top ten clones hold 0.25% to 0.3% of a sample with 120,000 or so distinct CDR3 sequences, around 94% of them seen once. The chain is built from TRBV6-2 or TRBV6-3 and TRBJ1-1; D ambiguous. This receptor was taken from a human donor with Susac syndrome. The sample consisted of CD8+ T cells from PBMCs. CDR3 protein: CASTYPDTEAFF. CDR3 DNA: TGTGCCAGCACCTATCCTGACACTGAAGCTTTCTTT.